One T cell receptor (beta chain) is described in this entry. Its target is not known. This sample was taken from a study of memory CD4+ T cells and cytomegalovirus serostatus. The study's findings and limits: Each of 55 to 80 CMV-associated TCRbeta sequences occurred in one to five individuals. Median bootstrapped AUC for CMV status was about 0.94 originally, about 0.9 US-trained.

Original data processing: Out-of-frame sequences were removed, leaving around 2,000,000 distinct TCRbeta sequences. This table comes from immunoSEQ multiplex PCR, and its TCRdb copy is limited to in-frame clones, with some not included. V and J calls and clone size are copied from that table; D and trimming were computed from the DNA. The sample lists 50,000 to 75,000 clones; about 81% were seen once. Single viable CD3+CD4+CD8-CD45RO+ cells were sorted as the memory CD4+ T cells. CD4+ T cells were isolated by positive magnetic selection. The CDR3 length is 16 residues. V lost 2 bases, J lost 1 base, and 15 bases lay in between. Germline V gene data show CDR1 as SGHRS and CDR2 as YFSETQ.

Sequenced sample: memory CD4+ T cells from blood. This chain uses TRBV5-1 with TRBJ1-1; possible D gene TRBD1, 5 bases. The receptor was isolated from an adult in good health and CMV-seronegative. DNA for the CDR3: TGCGCCAGCAGCTTAGGGACGACTACCTCGAACACTGAAGCTTTCTTT. Amino acid sequence: CASSLGTTTSNTEAFF.